This record covers a single TCR beta chain. Its antigen is undetermined. The length of the CDR3 is 13 residues. The germline V gene has CDR1 SGHAT and CDR2 FQNNGV. With 7 bases clipped from V and 3 bases from J, the junction kept 3 bases outside the gene matches. The data are from a study of cytotoxic CD8 clonotypes in ibrutinib-treated CLL. Findings of the study overall: Public clonotypes showed up rarely, and on treatment they shrank or held steady.

Measured with immunoSEQ multiplex PCR; TCRdb has only the in-frame clones, and not every one. The repertoire consists of about 45,000 clones, with under 75% occurring once and the leading ten covering 10% to 15%. The chain is built from TRBV11-2 and TRBJ2-3; 8 bases map to TRBD2. This specimen consisted of PBMCs, obtained after 12 months of ibrutinib treatment. The clonotype originates from a human donor with chronic lymphocytic leukemia. DNA of the CDR3: TGTGCCAGCAAGACTAGCGCGACAGATACGCAGTATTTT. Amino acid sequence: CASKTSATDTQYF. The full variable domain, completed using reference TRBV11-2 and TRBJ2-3, is EAGVAQSPRYKIIEKRQSVAFWCNPISGHATLYWYQQILGQGPKLLIQFQNNGVVDDSQLPKDRFSAERLKGVDSTLKIQPAKLEDSAVYLCASKTSATDTQYFGPGTRLTVL.